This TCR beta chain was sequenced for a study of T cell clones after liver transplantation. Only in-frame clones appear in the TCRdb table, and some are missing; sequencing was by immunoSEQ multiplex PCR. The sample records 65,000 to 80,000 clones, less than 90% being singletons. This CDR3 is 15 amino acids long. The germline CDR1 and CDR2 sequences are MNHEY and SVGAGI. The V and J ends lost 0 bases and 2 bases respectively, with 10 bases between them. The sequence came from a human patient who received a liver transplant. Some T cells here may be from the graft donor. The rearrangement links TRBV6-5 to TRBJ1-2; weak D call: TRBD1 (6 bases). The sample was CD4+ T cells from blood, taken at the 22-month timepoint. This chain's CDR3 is CASSYSSGQNYGYTF. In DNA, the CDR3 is TGTGCCAGCAGTTACTCCTCCGGACAGAACTATGGCTACACCTTC.